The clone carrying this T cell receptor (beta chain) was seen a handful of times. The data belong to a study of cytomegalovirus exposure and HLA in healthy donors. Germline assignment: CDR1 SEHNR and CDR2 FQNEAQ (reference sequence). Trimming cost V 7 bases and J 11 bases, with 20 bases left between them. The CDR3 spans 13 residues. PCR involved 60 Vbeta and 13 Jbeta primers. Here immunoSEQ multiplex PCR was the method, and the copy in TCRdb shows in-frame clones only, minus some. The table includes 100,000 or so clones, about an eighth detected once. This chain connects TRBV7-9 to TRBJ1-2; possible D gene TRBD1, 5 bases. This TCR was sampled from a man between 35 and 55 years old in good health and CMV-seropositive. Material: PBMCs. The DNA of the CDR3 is TGTGCCAGCACTTTAGGGGCAATAAGAGGATACACCTTC. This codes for CASTLGAIRGYTF.